This entry is about one TCR beta chain. This entry is derived from a study of shared clonotypes between healthy human individuals. Using immunoSEQ multiplex PCR, the repertoire was profiled, and TCRdb retains in-frame clones only, with some absent. The top ten clones hold roughly 0.13% of a sample with roughly 2 million clones, 95% of them seen once. The CD4+ fraction was divided into a CD45RA+ naive subset and a CD45RA-negative memory subset. V dropped 5 bases and J dropped 8 bases, with 22 bases sitting between them. The CDR3 has 15 residues. CDR1 is SGHRS, CDR2 YFSETQ, per germline. The chain recombines TRBV5-1 with TRBJ1-2; D perhaps matches TRBD1 (5 bases). This clonotype originated in a man between 18 and 29 years old in good health. Specimen: naive CD4+ T cells sorted from blood. Subset indicated: CD45RA+ positively selected. This CDR3 is CASRPQGPSAKGYTF. The CDR3 region has the DNA TGCGCCAGCAGACCCCAGGGCCCATCAGCCAAAGGCTACACCTTC.